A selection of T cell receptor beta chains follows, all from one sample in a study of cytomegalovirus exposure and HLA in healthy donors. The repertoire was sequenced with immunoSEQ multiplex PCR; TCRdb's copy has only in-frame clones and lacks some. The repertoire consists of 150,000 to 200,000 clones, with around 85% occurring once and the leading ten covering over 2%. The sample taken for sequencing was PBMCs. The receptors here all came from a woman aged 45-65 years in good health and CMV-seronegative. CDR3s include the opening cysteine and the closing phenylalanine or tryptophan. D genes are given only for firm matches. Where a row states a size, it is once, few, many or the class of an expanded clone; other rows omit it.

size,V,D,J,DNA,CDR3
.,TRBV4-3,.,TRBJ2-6,TGCGCCAGCAGCCAAGATCCCCCTGGGGCCCACTCTGGGGCCAACGTCCTGACTTTC,CASSQDPPGAHSGANVLTF
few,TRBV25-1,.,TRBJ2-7,TGTGCCAGCAGGTCGACAGGAACCTACGAGCAGTACTTC,CASRSTGTYEQYF
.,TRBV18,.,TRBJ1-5,TGTGCCAGCTCATCAGGGACATCCGGCAATCAGCCCCAGCATTTT,CASSSGTSGNQPQHF
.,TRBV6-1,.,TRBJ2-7,TGTGCCAGCAGTGAAGGCCCTAGCAGCTCCTACGAGCAGTACTTC,CASSEGPSSSYEQYF
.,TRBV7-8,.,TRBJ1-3,TGTGCCAGCAGTCTAGCGGGGGACCGTGGAAACACCATATATTTT,CASSLAGDRGNTIYF
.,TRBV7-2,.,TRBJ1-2,TGTGCCAGCAGCTTAGACAGGGACTATGGCTACACCTTC,CASSLDRDYGYTF
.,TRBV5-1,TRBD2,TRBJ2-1,TGCGCCAGCAGCTTTAGCGGGAGCAATTACAATGAGCAGTTCTTC,CASSFSGSNYNEQFF
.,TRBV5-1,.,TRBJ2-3,TGCGCCAGCAGCTTCAACTACGGCACAGATACGCAGTATTTT,CASSFNYGTDTQYF
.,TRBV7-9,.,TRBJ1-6,TGTGCCAGCAGCCCCGTGGACAGTCCCCTCCACTTT,CASSPVDSPLHF
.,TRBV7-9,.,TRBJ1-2,TGTGCCAGCAGCTTAGAGGCATTAACAGGCTATGGCTACACCTTC,CASSLEALTGYGYTF
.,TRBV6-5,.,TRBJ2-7,TGTGCCAGCATAGGCGGCTACGAGCAGTACTTC,CASIGGYEQYF
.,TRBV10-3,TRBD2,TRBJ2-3,TGTGCCACCCTCGGGGGGTCAGATACGCAGTATTTT,CATLGGSDTQYF
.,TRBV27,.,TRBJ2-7,TGTGCCAGCAGTTTACGGCAGGGACTCTACGAGCAGTACTTC,CASSLRQGLYEQYF
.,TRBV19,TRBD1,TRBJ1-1,TGTGCCAGTAGTATTGCACAGGGGGCAATGAACACTGAAGCTTTCTTT,CASSIAQGAMNTEAFF
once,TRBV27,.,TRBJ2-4,TGTGCCAGCAGTTTACTAGGGCAGGGTGCCAAAAACATTCAGTACTTC,CASSLLGQGAKNIQYF
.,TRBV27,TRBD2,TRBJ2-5,TGTGCCAGTCTGCCGGGGGGGGCAGTTGAGACCCAGTACTTC,CASLPGGAVETQYF
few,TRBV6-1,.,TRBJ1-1,TGTGCCAGCAGTCGTGAGGAGCGTGCCCTTGAAGCTTTCTTT,CASSREERALEAFF
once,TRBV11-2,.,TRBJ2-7,TGTGCCAGCAGCCCCCGAGCTAGCCTAACTAGCGAGCAGTACTTC,CASSPRASLTSEQYF
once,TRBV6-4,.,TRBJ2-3,TGTGCCAGCAGAGTCGACAGGAATACAGATACGCAGTATTTT,CASRVDRNTDTQYF
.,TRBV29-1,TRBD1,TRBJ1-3,TGCAGCGCCACGACAGGGGGTGGAAACACCATATATTTT,CSATTGGGNTIYF
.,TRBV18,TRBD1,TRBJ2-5,TGTGCCAGCTCGCCCGGGACAGGGGTCGGGGAGACCCAGTACTTC,CASSPGTGVGETQYF
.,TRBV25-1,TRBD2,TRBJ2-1,TGTGCCAGCAGTGTGTCTGGACTAGCGGTCTCCTACAATGAGCAGTTCTTC,CASSVSGLAVSYNEQFF
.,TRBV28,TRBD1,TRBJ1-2,TGTGCCAGCAAGGGGACAGAGGCCCTCTTGCAGGGCTACACCTTC,CASKGTEALLQGYTF
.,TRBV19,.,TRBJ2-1,TGTGCCAGTAGAAGTGGTCCGGGACGGGGGTACAATGAGCAGTTCTTC,CASRSGPGRGYNEQFF
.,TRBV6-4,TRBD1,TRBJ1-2,TGTGCCAGCAGTGACTCGGGACAGACTAACTATGGCTACACCTTC,CASSDSGQTNYGYTF
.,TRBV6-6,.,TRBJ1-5,TGTGCCAGCAGTTACGCAGATCAGCCCCAGCATTTT,CASSYADQPQHF
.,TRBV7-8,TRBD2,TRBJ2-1,TGTGCCAGCAGCGGAGGGACTAGCGGGAGGGTGGCAAATGAGCAGTTCTTC,CASSGGTSGRVANEQFF
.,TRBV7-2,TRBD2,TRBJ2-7,TGTGCCAGCAGCTTAGCGCCGGGACTAGCGGGAGGGACCTACGAGCAGTACTTC,CASSLAPGLAGGTYEQYF
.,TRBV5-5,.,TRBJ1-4,TGTGCCAGCAGCGCCCCAGGGAAAGGGGCAGAAAAACTGTTTTTT,CASSAPGKGAEKLFF
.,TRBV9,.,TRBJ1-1,TGTGCCAGCAGCGACCTGGGGGGGGACACTGAAGCTTTCTTT,CASSDLGGDTEAFF
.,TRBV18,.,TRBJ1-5,TGTGCCAGCTCACCATTTAGGGGTGAGGATCAGCCCCAGCATTTT,CASSPFRGEDQPQHF
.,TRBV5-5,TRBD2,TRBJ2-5,TGTGCCAGCAGCTTCGGACTAGCGGGAGCAGAGACCCAGTACTTC,CASSFGLAGAETQYF
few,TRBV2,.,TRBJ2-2,TGTGCCAGCAGCGAAACCCTCCCGGGGGTTGGGGCCGGGGAGCTGTTTTTT,CASSETLPGVGAGELFF
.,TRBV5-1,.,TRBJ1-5,TGCGCTACTCACAGTCCAGGGGATCGAAGCAATCAGCCCCAGCATTTT,CATHSPGDRSNQPQHF
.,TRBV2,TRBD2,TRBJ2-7,TGTGCCAGCAAGGTGGCGGGGGGTACCAAGCAGTACTTC,CASKVAGGTKQYF
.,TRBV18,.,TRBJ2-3,TGTGCCAGCTCAGGACAGCCTAGCACAGATACGCAGTATTTT,CASSGQPSTDTQYF
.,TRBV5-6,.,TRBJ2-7,TGTGCCAGCAGCTTGTCGAAGCGCACCTCCTACGAGCAGTACTTC,CASSLSKRTSYEQYF
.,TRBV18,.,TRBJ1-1,TGTGCCAGCTCACCAGCTAGGGGAGGGAACACTGAAGCTTTCTTT,CASSPARGGNTEAFF
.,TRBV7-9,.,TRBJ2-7,TGTGCCAGCAGCCCTCCGGGACATCTCTACGAGCAGTACTTC,CASSPPGHLYEQYF
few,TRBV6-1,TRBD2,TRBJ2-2,TGTGCCAGCAGTGACCGGGGGGAGGCCGGGGAGCTGTTTTTT,CASSDRGEAGELFF
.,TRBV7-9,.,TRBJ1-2,TGTGCCAGCAGCTTAGAAAAGGGAGATGGCTACACCTTC,CASSLEKGDGYTF
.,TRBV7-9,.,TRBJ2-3,TGTGCCAGCAGCCCCCTAGCAGATACGCAGTATTTT,CASSPLADTQYF
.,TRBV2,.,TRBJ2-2,TGTGCTCTGGGCAACAGTGCCGCGAACACCGGGGAGCTGTTTTTT,CALGNSAANTGELFF
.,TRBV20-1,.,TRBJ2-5,TGCAGTGCCCCGCAACGGGAGACCCAGTACTTC,CSAPQRETQYF
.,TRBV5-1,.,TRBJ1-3,TGCGCCAGCAGCACTCCACAGAGCTCTGGAAACACCATATATTTT,CASSTPQSSGNTIYF
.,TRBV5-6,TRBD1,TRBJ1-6,TGTGCCAGCAGTCTTGGTTCGGCAGGGGGGAATTCACCCCTCCACTTT,CASSLGSAGGNSPLHF
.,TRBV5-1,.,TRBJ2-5,TGCGCCAGCAGCCAGGAACCCAACCAAGAGACCCAGTACTTC,CASSQEPNQETQYF
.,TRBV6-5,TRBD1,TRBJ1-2,TGTGCCAGCAGCGGGGACAGGGGGATAATCTATGGCTACACCTTC,CASSGDRGIIYGYTF
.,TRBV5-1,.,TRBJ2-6,TGCGCCAGCAGCTCCGACTCTAGCTCTGGGGCCAACGTCCTGACTTTC,CASSSDSSSGANVLTF
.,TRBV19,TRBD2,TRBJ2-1,TGTGCCAGTAGTATAGGACTAGCGGGAGGGTACAATGAGCAGTTCTTC,CASSIGLAGGYNEQFF
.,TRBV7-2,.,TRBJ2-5,TGTGCCAGCAGCTTAGGTGGGAGCGGGGAGACCCAGTACTTC,CASSLGGSGETQYF
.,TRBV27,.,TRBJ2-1,TGTGCCAGCAGTGTACAAAAAGGGACAAATGAGCAGTTCTTC,CASSVQKGTNEQFF
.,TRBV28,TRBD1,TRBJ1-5,TGTGCCAGCAGTTCAGGGGGAATGGGCAATCAGCCCCAGCATTTT,CASSSGGMGNQPQHF
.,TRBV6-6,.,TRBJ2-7,TGTGCCAGCAGGCTTACAGGGGAGGTAGGCACCTACGAGCAGTACTTC,CASRLTGEVGTYEQYF
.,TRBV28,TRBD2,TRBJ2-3,TGTGCTACCGGGGCGGGAGATTCTAGCACAGATACGCAGTATTTT,CATGAGDSSTDTQYF
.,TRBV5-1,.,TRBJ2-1,TGCGCCAGCAGCCCAAACGGAGGGTTGGATGAGCAGTTCTTC,CASSPNGGLDEQFF